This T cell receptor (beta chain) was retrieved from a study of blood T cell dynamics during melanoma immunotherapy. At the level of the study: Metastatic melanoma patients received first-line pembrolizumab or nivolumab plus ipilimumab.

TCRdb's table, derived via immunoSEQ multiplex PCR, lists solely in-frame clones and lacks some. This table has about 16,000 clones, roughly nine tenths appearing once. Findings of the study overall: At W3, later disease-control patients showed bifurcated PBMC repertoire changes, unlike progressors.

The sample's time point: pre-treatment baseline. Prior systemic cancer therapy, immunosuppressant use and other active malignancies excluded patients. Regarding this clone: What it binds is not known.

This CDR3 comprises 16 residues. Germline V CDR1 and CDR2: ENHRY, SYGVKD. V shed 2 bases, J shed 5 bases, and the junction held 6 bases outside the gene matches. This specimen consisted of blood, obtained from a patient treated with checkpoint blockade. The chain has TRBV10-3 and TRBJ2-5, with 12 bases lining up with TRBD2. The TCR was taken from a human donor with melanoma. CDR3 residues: CAISEKRLAGGETQYF. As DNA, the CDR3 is TGTGCCATCAGTGAGAAGCGTCTAGCGGGAGGGGAGACCCAGTACTTC.